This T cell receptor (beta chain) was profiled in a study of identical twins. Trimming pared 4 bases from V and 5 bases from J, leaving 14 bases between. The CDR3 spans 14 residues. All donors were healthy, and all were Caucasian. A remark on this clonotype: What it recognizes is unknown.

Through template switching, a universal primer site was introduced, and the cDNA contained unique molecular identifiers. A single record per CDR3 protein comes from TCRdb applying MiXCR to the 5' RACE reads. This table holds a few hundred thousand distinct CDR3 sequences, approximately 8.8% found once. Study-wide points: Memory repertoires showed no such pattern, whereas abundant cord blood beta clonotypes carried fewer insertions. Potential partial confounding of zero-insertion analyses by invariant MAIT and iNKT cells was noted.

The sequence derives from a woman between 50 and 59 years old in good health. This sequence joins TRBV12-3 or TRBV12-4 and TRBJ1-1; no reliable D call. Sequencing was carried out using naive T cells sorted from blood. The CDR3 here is CASSWREVGTEAFF. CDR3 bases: TGTGCCAGCAGTTGGCGGGAGGTTGGGACTGAAGCTTTCTTT.